This T cell receptor beta chain is from a study of T cell changes during pregnancy in multiple sclerosis (dated by TCRdb to between 2018 and 2021). For context, the study as a whole: In women with multiple sclerosis, the researchers looked at how the T cell repertoire shifted as pregnancy progressed.

Of note for this clone: There is no known antigen for this receptor. No clone much larger than this one lies a single base away; base qualities are absent.

To prepare the library, the immunoSEQ multiplex PCR assay was applied. As stored in TCRdb, this immuneACCESS dataset retains in-frame rearrangements with V and J assigned. A fraction of the clones does not appear; measured against another copy, unresolved V genes explain less than half of the discrepancy, and the remainder lacks a known reason. The table for this sample lists approximately 44,000 clones; over 90% of them were counted only once. The ten biggest clones cover roughly 7.2% of the sample. For this chain, trimming is 8 bases at the V end and 5 bases at the J end, and the number of junction bases without a gene match is 2. The cysteine opens and the phenylalanine closes a CDR3 of 13 amino acids. The DNA shown is the 39-base CDR3, in frame from base 1. CDR1 and CDR2 are drawn from the germline V gene: MGHDK, SYGVNS.

The sequence came from a female donor with multiple sclerosis, enrolled in a pregnancy study. The rearrangement combines TRBV25-1 with TRBJ1-5, and 11 junction bases match TRBD1. Sequenced here: CD8+ T cells from peripheral blood mononuclear cells, sampled in the third trimester of pregnancy. The base sequence is TGTGCCAGCGCGGGACAGGGGGATCAGCCCCAGCATTTT. This is translated as CASAGQGDQPQHF.